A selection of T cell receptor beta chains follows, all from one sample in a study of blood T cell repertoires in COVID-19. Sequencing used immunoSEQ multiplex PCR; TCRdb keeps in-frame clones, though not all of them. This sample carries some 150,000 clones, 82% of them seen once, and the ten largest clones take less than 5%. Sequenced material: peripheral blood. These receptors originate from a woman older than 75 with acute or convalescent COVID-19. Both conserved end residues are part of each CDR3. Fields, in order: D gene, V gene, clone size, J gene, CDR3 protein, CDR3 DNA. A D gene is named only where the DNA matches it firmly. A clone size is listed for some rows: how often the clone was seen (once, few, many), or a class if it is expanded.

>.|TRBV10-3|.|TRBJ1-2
CAISEGQLYGYTF
TGTGCCATCAGTGAGGGGCAGCTTTATGGCTACACCTTC
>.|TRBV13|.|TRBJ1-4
CASSWTEDTATNEKLFF
TGTGCCAGCAGCTGGACCGAGGACACTGCAACTAATGAAAAACTGTTTTTT
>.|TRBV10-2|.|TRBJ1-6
CASSESRSVGRGNSPLHF
TGCGCCAGCAGTGAGTCGAGGTCCGTGGGCAGGGGTAATTCACCCCTCCACTTT
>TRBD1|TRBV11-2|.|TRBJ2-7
CASSGLRGHYEQYF
TGTGCCAGCAGCGGACTCAGGGGGCACTACGAGCAGTACTTC
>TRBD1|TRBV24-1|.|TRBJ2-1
CATSDRTGGLYNEQFF
TGTGCCACCAGTGATCGGACAGGGGGTTTATACAATGAGCAGTTCTTC
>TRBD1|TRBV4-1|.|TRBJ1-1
CASKEHGQGNFWAFF
TGCGCCAGCAAGGAACATGGACAGGGCAATTTTTGGGCTTTCTTT
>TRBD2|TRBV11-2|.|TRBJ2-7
CASSTRLAGRYEQYF
TGTGCCAGCAGTACGCGACTAGCGGGAAGGTACGAGCAGTACTTC
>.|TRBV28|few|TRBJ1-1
CASLKPGGRLNTEAFF
TGTGCCAGCCTGAAACCCGGCGGCCGTTTGAACACTGAAGCTTTCTTT
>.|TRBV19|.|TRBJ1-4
CASSSHFGGDNEKLFF
TGTGCCAGTAGCTCCCACTTCGGGGGGGATAATGAAAAACTGTTTTTT
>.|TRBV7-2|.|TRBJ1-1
CAGPGGPEAFF
TGTGCGGGACCCGGGGGACCTGAAGCTTTCTTT
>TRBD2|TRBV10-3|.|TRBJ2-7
CAISETLGSGRYEQYF
TGTGCCATCAGTGAGACCTTAGGTAGCGGGAGGTACGAGCAGTACTTC
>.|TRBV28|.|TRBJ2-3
CASRSGTDTQYF
TGTGCCAGCAGGTCTGGCACAGATACGCAGTATTTT
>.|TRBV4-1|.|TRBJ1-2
CASSQFLGGSSYTF
TGCGCCAGCAGCCAGTTCCTGGGAGGGTCGAGCTACACCTTC
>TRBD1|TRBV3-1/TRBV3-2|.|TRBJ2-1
CASSRGRLNEQFF
TGTGCCAGCAGCAGGGGGCGTCTGAATGAGCAGTTCTTC
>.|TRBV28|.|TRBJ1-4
CASSSRIAKLFF
TGTGCCAGCAGTTCTCGGATAGCGAAACTGTTTTTT
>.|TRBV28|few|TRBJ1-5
CASSPLNLGRGGRVLGQPQHF
TGTGCCAGCAGCCCACTCAATCTCGGACGGGGAGGCCGGGTCCTCGGTCAGCCCCAGCATTTT
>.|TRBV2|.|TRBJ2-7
CATLEEGADPPYEQYF
TGTGCCACCCTAGAGGAGGGGGCTGACCCCCCCTACGAGCAGTACTTC
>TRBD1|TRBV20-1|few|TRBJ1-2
CSASPWAQGAIGYTF
TGCAGTGCTAGTCCATGGGCGCAGGGGGCCATTGGCTACACCTTC
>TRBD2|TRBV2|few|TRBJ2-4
CASSALLLLAGDGDIQYF
TGTGCCAGCAGTGCTCTGCTACTTCTAGCGGGGGATGGAGACATTCAGTACTTC
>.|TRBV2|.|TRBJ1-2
CASSENTGYYGYTF
TGTGCCAGCAGTGAGAACACAGGGTACTATGGCTACACCTTC
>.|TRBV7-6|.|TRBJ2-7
CASSLARRGGGEQYF
TGTGCCAGCAGCTTAGCCAGGAGGGGGGGCGGCGAGCAGTACTTC
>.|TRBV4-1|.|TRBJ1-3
CASSQDRGVTPGNTIYF
TGCGCCAGCAGCCAAGATCGGGGGGTCACTCCTGGAAACACCATATATTTT
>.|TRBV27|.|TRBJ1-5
CASSLSADSNQPQHF
TGTGCCAGCAGTTTATCCGCGGACAGTAATCAGCCCCAGCATTTT
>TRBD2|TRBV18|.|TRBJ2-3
CASSPRTSDIDTQYF
TGTGCCAGCTCACCTAGGACTAGCGACATAGATACGCAGTATTTT
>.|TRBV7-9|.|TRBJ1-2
CASSLSSVVYGYTF
TGTGCCAGCAGCTTATCGTCGGTGGTCTATGGCTACACCTTC
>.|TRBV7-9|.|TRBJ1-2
CASSFTGDGYTF
TGTGCCAGCAGCTTTACGGGGGATGGCTACACCTTC
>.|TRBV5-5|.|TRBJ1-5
CASSLSGGGNQPQHF
TGTGCCAGCAGCTTGAGCGGGGGGGGCAATCAGCCCCAGCATTTT
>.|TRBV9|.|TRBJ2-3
CASSVSPGPPEDTQYF
TGTGCCAGCAGCGTATCACCAGGGCCGCCGGAGGATACGCAGTATTTT
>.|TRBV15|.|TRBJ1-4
CATSRDQNEKLFF
TGTGCCACCAGCAGAGATCAGAATGAAAAACTGTTTTTT
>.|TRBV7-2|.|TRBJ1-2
CASSFFPGTNYGYTF
TGTGCCAGCAGCTTTTTTCCAGGCACCAACTATGGCTACACCTTC
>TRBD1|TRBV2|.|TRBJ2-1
CASSEGAGGYNEQFF
TGTGCCAGCAGCGAGGGGGCAGGGGGCTACAATGAGCAGTTCTTC
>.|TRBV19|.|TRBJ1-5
CASSNPGIRDVQGLRAGQPQHF
TGTGCCAGTAGTAACCCAGGGATCAGGGATGTTCAGGGACTAAGAGCGGGTCAGCCCCAGCATTTT
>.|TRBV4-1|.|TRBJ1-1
CASSPIGGNTEAFF
TGCGCCAGCAGTCCCATCGGGGGGAACACTGAAGCTTTCTTT
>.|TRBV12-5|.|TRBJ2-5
CASGPDTVGTQYF
TGTGCTAGTGGCCCGGACACTGTGGGGACCCAGTACTTC
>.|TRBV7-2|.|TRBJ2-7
CASTYAPGAGEQYF
TGTGCCAGCACCTATGCGCCGGGCGCGGGGGAGCAGTACTTC
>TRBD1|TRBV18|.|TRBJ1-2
CASSPTGFWYGYTF
TGTGCCAGCTCACCGACAGGGTTTTGGTATGGCTACACCTTC
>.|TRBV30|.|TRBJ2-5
CAWSELLQETQYF
TGTGCCTGGAGTGAGCTCCTCCAAGAGACCCAGTACTTC
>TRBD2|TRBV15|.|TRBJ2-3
CATSSILAGVVDTQYF
TGTGCCACCAGCAGTATACTAGCGGGGGTGGTAGATACGCAGTATTTT
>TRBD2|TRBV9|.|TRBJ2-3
CASSVGGNTDTQYF
TGTGCCAGCAGCGTCGGGGGGAACACAGATACGCAGTATTTT
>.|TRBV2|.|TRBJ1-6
CASSEWLTYNSPLHF
TGTGCCAGCAGTGAGTGGCTTACGTATAATTCACCCCTCCACTTT
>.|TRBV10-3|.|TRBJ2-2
CAISGGPGELFF
TGTGCCATCAGTGGGGGCCCCGGGGAGCTGTTTTTT
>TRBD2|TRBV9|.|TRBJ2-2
CASSVVPSGVTGELFF
TGTGCCAGCAGCGTAGTGCCTAGCGGGGTGACCGGGGAGCTGTTTTTT
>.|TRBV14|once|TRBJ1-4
CASSHDSFGIEKLFF
TGTGCCAGCAGCCATGACAGCTTTGGGATTGAAAAACTGTTTTTT
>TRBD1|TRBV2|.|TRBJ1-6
CASSERGRVPLHF
TGTGCCAGCAGTGAAAGGGGGCGTGTACCCCTCCACTTT
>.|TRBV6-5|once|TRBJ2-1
CASSIPGLLFF
TGTGCCAGCTCCATCCCGGGACTTCTGTTCTTC
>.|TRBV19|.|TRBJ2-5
CASSIRGNKETQYF
TGTGCCAGTAGTATCCGGGGAAATAAAGAGACCCAGTACTTC
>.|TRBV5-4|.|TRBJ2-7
CASSLVKRGTYEQYF
TGTGCCAGCAGCTTGGTCAAAAGGGGGACCTACGAGCAGTACTTC
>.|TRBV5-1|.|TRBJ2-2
CASSLAGVAGELFF
TGCGCCAGCAGCTTGGCCGGGGTAGCCGGGGAGCTGTTTTTT
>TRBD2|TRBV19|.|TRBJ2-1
CASSIVGGLAGGPISDEQFF
TGTGCCAGTAGTATAGTAGGAGGACTAGCGGGAGGGCCGATCAGCGATGAGCAGTTCTTC
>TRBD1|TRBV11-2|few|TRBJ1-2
CASSSLRKFPGTVDGYTF
TGTGCCAGCAGCTCACTGAGAAAATTCCCCGGGACAGTCGATGGCTACACCTTC
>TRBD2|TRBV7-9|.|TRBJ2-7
CASSLAVQPSYEQYF
TGTGCCAGCAGTCTAGCGGTCCAGCCCTCCTACGAGCAGTACTTC
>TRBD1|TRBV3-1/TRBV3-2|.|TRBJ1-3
CASSDRGHTIYF
TGTGCCAGCAGCGACAGGGGTCACACCATATATTTT
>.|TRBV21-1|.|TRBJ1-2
CASSKAGFPGQETNYGYTF
TGTGCCAGCAGCAAAGCCGGCTTTCCGGGACAGGAAACTAACTATGGCTACACCTTC
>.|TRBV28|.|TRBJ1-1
CASSRSGRDTEAFF
TGTGCCAGCAGTCGGTCGGGCAGGGACACTGAAGCTTTCTTT
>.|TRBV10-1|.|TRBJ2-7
CASSRGRGIYEQYF
TGCGCCAGCTCCAGGGGCAGGGGAATCTACGAGCAGTACTTC